This T cell receptor beta chain was captured by sequencing in a study of regulatory T cells in long-lasting Graves disease. Turning to the study itself: A definition of persistent Graves' disease required over 5 years of antithyroid drugs plus positive TSH receptor antibodies.

CDR3 regions were amplified by Arm-PCR using iRepertoire HTBI primers to build TCR beta libraries. TCRdb re-called the multiplex PCR reads through MiXCR, storing one row per CDR3 protein. Of 650,000 to 700,000 distinct CDR3 sequences in the sample, about 32% are singletons; the top ten hold about two fifths. Stated time point: persistent/refractory GD, antithyroid drugs over 5 years with positive TRAb. The TCR library was made from RNA that had been extracted from PBMCs in TRIzol. The CDR3 totals 15 residues. The junction had 9 bases not matched to a gene; V was cut back by 6 bases and J by 2 bases. Germline CDR1 is MDHEN and CDR2 is SYDVKM.

J is TRBJ2-5 and V is TRBV28, with 7 nucleotides matching TRBD1. This clonotype was obtained from a female donor with Graves disease. The material sequenced was peripheral blood mononuclear cells (PBMCs), taken when the disease was refractory, from a patient treated with antithyroid drugs. The CDR3 is CASSKLSGGQETQYF. Written as DNA, the CDR3 is TGTGCCAGCAGCAAACTATCAGGGGGACAAGAGACCCAGTACTTC.